These 21 T cell receptor beta chains were sequenced from one sample in a study of blood T cell repertoires in COVID-19 (dated by TCRdb to between 2020 and 2021). The library came from the immunoSEQ multiplex PCR assay. TCRdb re-hosts the immuneACCESS table, in-frame sequences only. Its copies lack some clones; in the studies checked, an unresolved V gene accounts for under half of them, and the cause for the rest is not known. Recorded for this sample are 50,000 to 55,000 clones; approximately 89% of them occurred a single time. The ten most abundant clones make up 6.5% of the sample. The specimen was peripheral blood. The receptors here all came from a man in his 60s with acute or convalescent COVID-19.

V and J are TRBV6-1 and TRBJ2-7; 12 nucleotides line up with TRBD2. This CDR3 has 16 residues. Germline CDR1 and CDR2: MNHNS and SASEGT. The ends lost 0 bases at V and 7 bases at J; junction bases unmatched: 7. As DNA, the CDR3 is TGTGCCAGCAGTGAAGCTGGGTCTAGCGGGAGGGGTGAGCAGTACTTC. This gives the protein CASSEAGSSGRGEQYF.

The CDR3 spells CASSLRRSNYGYTF. Here the CDR3 DNA reads TGTGCCAGCAGCTTGCGGCGGAGTAACTATGGCTACACCTTC. The rearrangement joins TRBV5-6 to TRBJ1-2; no definite D call. The ends were cut back, 1 base at V and 1 base at J, with 8 bases in the middle. The CDR3 sequence is 14 residues long. Germline V gives CDR1 SGHDT, CDR2 YYEEEE.

This chain connects TRBV4-1 to TRBJ1-1; 10 nucleotides match TRBD1. The CDR3 has 16 amino acids. The trim removed 4 bases at V and 0 bases at J, leaving 5 bases unmatched. The germline V gene encodes CDR1 MGHRA and CDR2 YSYEKL. The CDR3 here is CASSLGQGVVNTEAFF. The CDR3 DNA follows: TGCGCCAGCAGCCTCGGACAGGGGGTCGTGAACACTGAAGCTTTCTTT.

The rearrangement uses TRBV12-3 or TRBV12-4 and TRBJ2-3, with D possibly TRBD2 on 6 matching bases. The V end was cut by 6 bases, the J end by 6 bases, with 13 bases between. The CDR3 is 13 residues long. The CDR3 loop is CASSLASSDTQYF. The CDR3 region has the DNA TGTGCCAGCAGCCTAGCGAGCTCGGATACGCAGTATTTT.

The J gene is TRBJ1-5, the V gene TRBV10-3, with TRBD1 identical over 8 bases. CDR1 and CDR2 from the germline V gene are ENHRY and SYGVKD. Unmatched junction bases numbered 3, after V lost 2 bases and J lost 3 bases. The CDR3 length is 15 residues. DNA for the CDR3: TGTGCCATCAGTGAGGCGGACAGGGACAATCAGCCCCAGCATTTT. Its protein is CAISEADRDNQPQHF.

The genes are TRBV5-1 and TRBJ2-5; D unclear. V gave up 0 bases and J gave up 0 bases, with 6 bases separating them. Looked up from germline, CDR1 is SGHRS and CDR2 is YFSETQ. This CDR3 is built from 14 residues. The CDR3 DNA reads as TGCGCCAGCAGCTTGGCCGGGTACCAAGAGACCCAGTACTTC. Its translation: CASSLAGYQETQYF.

The rearrangement uses TRBV7-6 and TRBJ2-7, with D tentatively TRBD2 (5 bases). Germline V gene lookup returns CDR1 SGHVS and CDR2 FNYEAQ. Trimming stripped 5 bases from V and 3 bases from J, with 17 bases between. The CDR3 consists of 15 residues. The CDR3 DNA sequence: TGTGCCAGCAGCCATAACGGCGGCGGGTACTACGAGCAGTACTTC. Translated, it gives CASSHNGGGYYEQYF.

The chain is built from TRBV9 and TRBJ1-1; maybe TRBD1 (6 bases). CDR1 SGDLS and CDR2 YYNGEE come from the germline V gene. CDR3 length equals 15 residues. V was pared by 0 bases and J by 1 base, with 10 bases between. The CDR3 DNA follows: TGTGCCAGCAGCGTAGAGGGACATGGGAACACTGAAGCTTTCTTT. Translating it yields CASSVEGHGNTEAFF.

This sequence joins TRBV13 and TRBJ1-4, with 7 bases lining up with TRBD1. CDR3 length: 13 residues. Germline-derived CDR1 and CDR2 are PRHDT and FYEKMQ (reference sequence). The J segment lost 4 bases and the V segment lost 7 bases, leaving 3 bases of the junction unmatched. The CDR3 region is CASKRQGNEKLFF. DNA of the CDR3: TGTGCCAGCAAGAGACAGGGTAATGAAAAACTGTTTTTT. Supplemented by reference TRBV13 and TRBJ1-4, the full variable domain reads AAGVIQSPRHLIKEKRETATLKCYPIPRHDTVYWYQQGPGQDPQFLISFYEKMQSDKGSIPDRFSAQQFSDYHSELNMSSLELGDSALYFCASKRQGNEKLFFGSGTQLSVL.

This chain connects TRBV27 to TRBJ2-7; 12 positions match TRBD1. Trimming at V came to 3 bases and at J to 5 bases, leaving 2 bases not matched to a gene. Germline assignment: CDR1 MNHEY and CDR2 SMNVEV (reference sequence). The CDR3 extends over 14 amino acids. CDR3 sequence: CASSFGTGGDEQYF. The DNA for the CDR3 is TGTGCCAGCAGTTTTGGGACAGGGGGCGACGAGCAGTACTTC.

The rearrangement links TRBV29-1 to TRBJ2-5; 10 bases are shared with TRBD2. The CDR3 is made up of 15 amino acids. V trimming: 4 bases; J trimming: 6 bases; junction bases outside the gene matches: 11. In germline, CDR1 is SQVTM, CDR2 ANQGSEA. DNA for the CDR3: TGCAGCGTTGCGGGGGGACTAGCGAGGGAAAAGACCCAGTACTTC. It codes for CSVAGGLAREKTQYF.

This clone was observed once. The genes are TRBV28 and TRBJ1-4; the match to TRBD1 covers 7 bases. V gave up 4 bases and J gave up 4 bases; unmatched junction bases: 3. CDR1 is MDHEN, CDR2 SYDVKM, per germline. This CDR3 spans 14 amino acids. CDR3 residues: CASSSWDSNEKLFF. In DNA form, the CDR3 reads TGTGCCAGCAGTTCCTGGGACAGTAATGAAAAACTGTTTTTT.

The chain couples TRBV6-6 to TRBJ1-5, with 11 bases that match TRBD1. Losses at the gene ends were 10 bases for V and 6 bases for J; bases not matched to a gene: 11. Germline V lookup: CDR1 MNHNY, CDR2 SVGAGI (reference sequence). CDR3 length: 15 amino acids. The CDR3 loop reads CATRPTGTGGQPQHF. The CDR3 DNA is TGTGCCACGCGACCAACCGGGACAGGGGGTCAGCCCCAGCATTTT.

This sequence joins TRBV3-1 (or the pseudogene TRBV3-2) and TRBJ1-1; 7 nucleotides match TRBD1. J gave up 0 bases and V 0 bases, and 10 bases lay outside the gene matches. Germline CDR1 reads LGHDT; CDR2 reads YNNKEL (reference sequence). The CDR3 loop spans 18 amino acids. The CDR3 loop is CASSQDWGQGVMNTEAFF. The CDR3 DNA is TGTGCCAGCAGCCAAGATTGGGGCCAGGGGGTCATGAACACTGAAGCTTTCTTT.

V gene TRBV5-4 combines with J gene TRBJ2-1; TRBD2 matches at 8 bases. Germline V gene sequence: CDR1 SGHNT, CDR2 YYREEE (reference sequence). The J segment lost 8 bases and the V segment lost 0 bases, leaving 10 bases of the junction unmatched. CDR3 size: 16 residues. CDR3 in amino acids: CASSLGGAGGLYEQFF. In DNA, the CDR3 is TGTGCCAGCAGCTTGGGGGGGGCGGGAGGTTTGTATGAGCAGTTCTTC.

The J gene is TRBJ2-1, the V gene TRBV4-2, with 12 bases that match TRBD2. The germline gives CDR1 LGHNA, CDR2 YNFKEQ. CDR3 length: 20 amino acids. J gave up 2 bases and V 4 bases, and 15 bases lay outside the gene matches. CDR3 in amino acids: CASSPVLAGGDLHTYNEQFF. Written as DNA, the CDR3 is TGTGCCAGCAGCCCCGTACTAGCGGGAGGAGATTTGCACACCTACAATGAGCAGTTCTTC.

V is TRBV19 and J is TRBJ2-7, with 7 bases lining up with TRBD1. Looked up from germline, CDR1 is LNHDA and CDR2 is SQIVND (reference sequence). With V trimmed by 11 bases and J by 1 base, 8 bases remained unmatched. The CDR3 length is 13 residues. Written as DNA, the CDR3 is TGTGCCTCAATGGGGACAGAGTCCTACGAGCAGTACTTC. Protein product: CASMGTESYEQYF.

The chain carries TRBV5-1 and TRBJ2-7, with 10 bases identical to TRBD2. This CDR3 contains 16 residues. The V gene's germline CDR1 is SGHRS and CDR2 YFSETQ. The junction had 10 bases not matched to a gene; V was cut back by 4 bases and J by 3 bases. The CDR3, as DNA: TGCGCCAGCAGCCCCCTCCCGAGCGGGAGGGGCTACGAGCAGTACTTC. It encodes CASSPLPSGRGYEQYF.

The V call is TRBV30, the J call TRBJ2-4, with D unclear. This CDR3 has 16 residues. V lost 4 bases and J lost 0, with 16 bases in between. Germline V gene lookup returns CDR1 GTSNPN and CDR2 SVGIG (reference sequence). DNA of the CDR3: TGTGCCTGGATTGAAAGATCTGCACTAGCCAAAAACATTCAGTACTTC. As protein: CAWIERSALAKNIQYF.

The chain employs TRBV9 and TRBJ2-7, with 7 bases matching TRBD1. CDR1 is SGDLS and CDR2 is YYNGEE in the germline V gene. The junction had 8 bases not matched to a gene; V was cut back by 3 bases and J by 5 bases. This CDR3 has 14 amino acids. The CDR3 DNA is TGTGCCAGCAGCGATCCGACAGGGTCAAACGAGCAGTACTTC. The encoded protein is CASSDPTGSNEQYF.

The rearrangement uses TRBV27 and TRBJ1-5, with a tentative D call TRBD1 (6 bases). The CDR3 runs 15 residues. V lost 8 bases and J lost 0, with 14 bases in between. Germline V gives CDR1 MNHEY, CDR2 SMNVEV (reference sequence). CDR3 loop: CASRMGADSNQPQHF. CDR3 in DNA: TGTGCCAGCCGGATGGGGGCTGATAGCAATCAGCCCCAGCATTTT.